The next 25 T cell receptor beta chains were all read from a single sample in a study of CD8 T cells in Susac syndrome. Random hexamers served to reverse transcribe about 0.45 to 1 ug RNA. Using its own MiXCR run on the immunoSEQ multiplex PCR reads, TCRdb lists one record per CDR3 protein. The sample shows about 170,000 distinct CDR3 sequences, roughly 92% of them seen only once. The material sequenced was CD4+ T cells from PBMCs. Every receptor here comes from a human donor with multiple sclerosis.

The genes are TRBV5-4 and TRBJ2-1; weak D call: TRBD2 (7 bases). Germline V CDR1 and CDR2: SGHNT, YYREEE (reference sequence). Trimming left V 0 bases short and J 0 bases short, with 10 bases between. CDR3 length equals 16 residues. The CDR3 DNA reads TGTGCCAGCAGCTTGGGCGGGGGCGCCTCCTACAATGAGCAGTTCTTC. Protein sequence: CASSLGGGASYNEQFF.

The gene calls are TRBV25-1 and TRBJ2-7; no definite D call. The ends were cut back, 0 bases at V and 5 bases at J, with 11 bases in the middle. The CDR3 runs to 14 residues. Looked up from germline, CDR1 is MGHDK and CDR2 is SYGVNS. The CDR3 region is CASSEYPSRNEQYF. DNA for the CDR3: TGTGCCAGCAGTGAATACCCCTCGCGGAACGAGCAGTACTTC.

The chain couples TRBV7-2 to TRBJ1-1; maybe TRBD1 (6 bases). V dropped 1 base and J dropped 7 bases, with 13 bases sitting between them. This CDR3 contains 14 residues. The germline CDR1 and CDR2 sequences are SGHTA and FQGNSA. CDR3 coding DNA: TGTGCCAGCAGCTTAGGAGGGGGAAGGGATGAAGCTTTCTTT. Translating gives CASSLGGGRDEAFF. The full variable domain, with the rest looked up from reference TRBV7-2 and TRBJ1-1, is GAGVSQSPSNKVTEKGKDVELRCDPISGHTALYWYRQSLGQGLEFLIYFQGNSAPDKSGLPSDRFSAERTGGSVSTLTIQRTQQEDSAVYLCASSLGGGRDEAFFGQGTRLTVV.

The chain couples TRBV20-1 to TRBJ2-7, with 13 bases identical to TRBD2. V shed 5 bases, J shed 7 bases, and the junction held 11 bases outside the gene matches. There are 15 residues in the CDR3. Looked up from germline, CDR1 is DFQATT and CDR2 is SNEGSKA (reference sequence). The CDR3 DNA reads TGCAGTGCTCAAATGACTAGCGGGGGGCCTATGGAGCAGTACTTC. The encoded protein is CSAQMTSGGPMEQYF.

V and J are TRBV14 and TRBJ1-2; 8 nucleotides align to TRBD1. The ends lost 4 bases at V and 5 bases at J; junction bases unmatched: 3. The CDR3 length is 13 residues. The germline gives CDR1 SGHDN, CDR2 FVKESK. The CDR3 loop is CASSLRQGYGYTF. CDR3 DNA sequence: TGTGCCAGCAGCCTACGACAGGGGTATGGCTACACCTTC.

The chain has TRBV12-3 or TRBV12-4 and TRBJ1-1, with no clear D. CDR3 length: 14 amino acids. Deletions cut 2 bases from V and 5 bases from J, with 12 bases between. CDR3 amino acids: CASSLHIAETEAFF. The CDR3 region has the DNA TGTGCCAGCAGTTTACATATCGCGGAGACTGAAGCTTTCTTT.

Here the CDR3 reads CASSRDIANEKLFF. The CDR3 nucleotides are TGTGCCAGCAGTCGGGACATCGCTAATGAAAAACTGTTTTTT. The chain links TRBV28 to TRBJ1-4; D might be TRBD1 (6 bases). Trimming removed 5 bases at V and 3 bases at J, with 10 bases between. The germline V gene has CDR1 MDHEN and CDR2 SYDVKM. This CDR3 is 14 amino acids long. The variable domain in full, with the rest retrieved from reference TRBV28 and TRBJ1-4, is DVKVTQSSRYLVKRTGEKVFLECVQDMDHENMFWYRQDPGLGLRLIYFSYDVKMKEKGDIPEGYSVSREKKERFSLILESASTNQTSMYLCASSRDIANEKLFFGSGTQLSVL.

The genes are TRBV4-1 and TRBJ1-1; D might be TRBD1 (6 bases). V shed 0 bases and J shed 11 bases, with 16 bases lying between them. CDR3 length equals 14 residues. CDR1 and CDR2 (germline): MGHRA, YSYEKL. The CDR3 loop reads CASSQDYGGDWAFF. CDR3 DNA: TGCGCCAGCAGCCAAGATTACGGGGGCGACTGGGCTTTCTTT.

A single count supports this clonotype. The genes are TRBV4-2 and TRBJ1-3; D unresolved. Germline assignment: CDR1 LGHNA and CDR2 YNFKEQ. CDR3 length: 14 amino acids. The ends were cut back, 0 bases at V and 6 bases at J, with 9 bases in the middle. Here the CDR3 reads CASSQDPVENTIYF. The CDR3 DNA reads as TGTGCCAGCAGCCAAGATCCGGTTGAAAACACCATATATTTT.

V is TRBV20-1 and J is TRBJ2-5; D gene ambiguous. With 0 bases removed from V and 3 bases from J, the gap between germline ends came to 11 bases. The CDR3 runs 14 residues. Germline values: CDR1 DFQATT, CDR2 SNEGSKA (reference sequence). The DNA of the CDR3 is TGCAGTGCTAGAGATGTAGGGCGTAAAGAGACCCAGTACTTC. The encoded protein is CSARDVGRKETQYF.

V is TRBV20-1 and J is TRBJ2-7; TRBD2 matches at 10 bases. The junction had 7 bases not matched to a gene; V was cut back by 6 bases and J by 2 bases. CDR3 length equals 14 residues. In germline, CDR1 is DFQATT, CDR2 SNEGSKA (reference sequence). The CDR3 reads CSAGTSDQTYEQYF. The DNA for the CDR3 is TGCAGTGCGGGGACTAGCGATCAGACCTACGAGCAGTACTTC.

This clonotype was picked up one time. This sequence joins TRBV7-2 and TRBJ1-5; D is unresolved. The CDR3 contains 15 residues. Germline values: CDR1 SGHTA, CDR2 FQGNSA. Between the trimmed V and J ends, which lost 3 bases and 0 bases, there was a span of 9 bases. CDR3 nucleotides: TGTGCCAGCAGCTTTCTCCCTAATAGCAATCAGCCCCAGCATTTT. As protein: CASSFLPNSNQPQHF.

In nucleotides, the CDR3 is TGTGCCTGGAGTGTACTACCGGGTGCTGAAGCTTTCTTT. Translated, it gives CAWSVLPGAEAFF. This rearrangement joins TRBV30 to TRBJ1-1; D unresolved. Germline values: CDR1 GTSNPN, CDR2 SVGIG (reference sequence). V lost 0 bases, J lost 6 bases, and 11 bases lay in between. This CDR3 is 13 amino acids long.

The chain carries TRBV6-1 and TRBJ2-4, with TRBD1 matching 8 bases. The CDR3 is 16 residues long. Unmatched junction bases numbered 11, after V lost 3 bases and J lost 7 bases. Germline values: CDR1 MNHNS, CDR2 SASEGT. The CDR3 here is CASSEAGQGGYNIQYF. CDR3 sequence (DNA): TGTGCCAGCAGTGAGGCAGGACAGGGAGGATACAACATTCAGTACTTC.

CDR3 DNA sequence: TGTGCCAGCAGGCCTAGCGACCCCTACAATGAGCAGTTCTTC. Its translation: CASRPSDPYNEQFF. V usage is TRBV27 and J usage is TRBJ2-1, with a weak D call TRBD2 (6 bases). CDR1 MNHEY and CDR2 SMNVEV come from the germline V gene (reference sequence). Trimming pared 6 bases from V and 2 bases from J, leaving 11 bases between. The CDR3 runs to 14 residues.

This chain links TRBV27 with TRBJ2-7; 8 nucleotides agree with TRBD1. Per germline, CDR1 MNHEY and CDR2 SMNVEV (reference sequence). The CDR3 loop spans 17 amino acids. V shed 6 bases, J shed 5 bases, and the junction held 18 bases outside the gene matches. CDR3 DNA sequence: TGTGCCAGCAGCGCCCTCCCGCGGACAGGGTCTAGCCACGAGCAGTACTTC. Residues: CASSALPRTGSSHEQYF.

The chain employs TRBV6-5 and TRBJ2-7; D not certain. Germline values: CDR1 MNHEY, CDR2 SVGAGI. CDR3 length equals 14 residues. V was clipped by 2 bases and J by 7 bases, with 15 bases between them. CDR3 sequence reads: CASSYRTPVGEQYF. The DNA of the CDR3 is TGTGCCAGCAGTTACAGGACCCCGGTGGGGGAGCAGTACTTC.

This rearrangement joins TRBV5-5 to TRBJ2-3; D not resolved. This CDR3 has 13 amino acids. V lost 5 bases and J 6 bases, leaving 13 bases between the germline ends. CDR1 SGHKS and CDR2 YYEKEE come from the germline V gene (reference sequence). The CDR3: CASSFSGSDTQYF. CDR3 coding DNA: TGTGCCAGCAGTTTCAGTGGGTCTGATACGCAGTATTTT.

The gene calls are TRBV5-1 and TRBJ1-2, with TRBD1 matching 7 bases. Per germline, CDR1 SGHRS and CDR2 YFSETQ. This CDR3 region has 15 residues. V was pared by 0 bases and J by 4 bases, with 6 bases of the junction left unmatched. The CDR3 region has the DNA TGCGCCAGCAGCTTGGCTCCGGGACAGAGCTATGGCTACACCTTC. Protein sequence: CASSLAPGQSYGYTF.

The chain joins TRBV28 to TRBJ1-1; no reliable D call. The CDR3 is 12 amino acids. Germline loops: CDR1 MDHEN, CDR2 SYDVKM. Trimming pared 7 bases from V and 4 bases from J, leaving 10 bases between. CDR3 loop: CASKTSGTEAFF. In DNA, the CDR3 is TGTGCCAGCAAAACCTCGGGCACTGAAGCTTTCTTT.

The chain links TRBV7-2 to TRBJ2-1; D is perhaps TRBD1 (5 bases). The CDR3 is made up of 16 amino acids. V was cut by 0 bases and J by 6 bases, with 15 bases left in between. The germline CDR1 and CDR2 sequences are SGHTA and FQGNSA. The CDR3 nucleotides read TGTGCCAGCAGCTTAGCGCTGAGTCAGGGAAGCAATGAGCAGTTCTTC. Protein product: CASSLALSQGSNEQFF. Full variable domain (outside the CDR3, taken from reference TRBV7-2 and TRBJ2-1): GAGVSQSPSNKVTEKGKDVELRCDPISGHTALYWYRQSLGQGLEFLIYFQGNSAPDKSGLPSDRFSAERTGGSVSTLTIQRTQQEDSAVYLCASSLALSQGSNEQFFGPGTRLTVL.

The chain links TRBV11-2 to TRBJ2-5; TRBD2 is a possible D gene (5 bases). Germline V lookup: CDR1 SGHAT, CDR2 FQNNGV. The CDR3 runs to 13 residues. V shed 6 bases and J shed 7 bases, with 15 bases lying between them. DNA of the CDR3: TGTGCCAGCAGTCGGCCTAGCCCCTCGACCCAGTACTTC. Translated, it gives CASSRPSPSTQYF.

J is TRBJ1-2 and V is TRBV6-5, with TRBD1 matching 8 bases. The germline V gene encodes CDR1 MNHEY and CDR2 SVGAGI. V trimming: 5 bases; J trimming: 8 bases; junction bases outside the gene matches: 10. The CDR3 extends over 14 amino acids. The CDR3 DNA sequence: TGTGCCAGCAGTATGAGGGACAGGCCATTAGGCTACACCTTC. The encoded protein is CASSMRDRPLGYTF.

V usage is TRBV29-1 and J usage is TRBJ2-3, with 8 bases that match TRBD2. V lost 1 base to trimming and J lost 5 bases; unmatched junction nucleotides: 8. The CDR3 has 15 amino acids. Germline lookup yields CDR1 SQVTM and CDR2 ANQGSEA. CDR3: CSVEGAGGLGDTQYF. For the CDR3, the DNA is TGCAGCGTTGAAGGGGCGGGGGGCCTAGGAGATACGCAGTATTTT.

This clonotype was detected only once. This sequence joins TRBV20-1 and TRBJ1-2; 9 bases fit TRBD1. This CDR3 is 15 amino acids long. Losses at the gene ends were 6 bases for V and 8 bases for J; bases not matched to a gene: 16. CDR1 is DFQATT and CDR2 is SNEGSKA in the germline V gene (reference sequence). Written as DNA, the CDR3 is TGCAGTGCGACCGGCACCGCGGGACAGGGTGGAGGCTACACCTTC. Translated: CSATGTAGQGGGYTF.